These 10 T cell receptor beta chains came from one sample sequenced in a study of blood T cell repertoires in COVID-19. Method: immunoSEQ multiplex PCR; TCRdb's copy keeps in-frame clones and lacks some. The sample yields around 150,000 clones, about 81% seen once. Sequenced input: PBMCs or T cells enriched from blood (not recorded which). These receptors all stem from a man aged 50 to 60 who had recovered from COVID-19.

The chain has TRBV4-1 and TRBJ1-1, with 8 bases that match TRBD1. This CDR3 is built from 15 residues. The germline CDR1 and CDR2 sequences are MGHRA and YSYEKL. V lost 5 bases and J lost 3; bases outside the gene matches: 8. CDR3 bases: TGCGCCAGCAGCACTCAGGGGGCAGGGGACACTGAAGCTTTCTTT. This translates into CASSTQGAGDTEAFF.

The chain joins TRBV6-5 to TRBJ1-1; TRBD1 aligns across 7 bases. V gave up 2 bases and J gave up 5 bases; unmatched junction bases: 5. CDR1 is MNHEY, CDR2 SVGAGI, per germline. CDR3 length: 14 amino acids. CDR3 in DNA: TGTGCCAGCAGTTACGCAGGGGGTGGGACTGAAGCTTTCTTT. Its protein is CASSYAGGGTEAFF.

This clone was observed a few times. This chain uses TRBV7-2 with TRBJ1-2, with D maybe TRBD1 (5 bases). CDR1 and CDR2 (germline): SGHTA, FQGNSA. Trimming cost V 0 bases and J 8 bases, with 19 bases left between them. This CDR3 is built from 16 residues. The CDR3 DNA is TGTGCCAGCAGCTTAGCGCGGGGCCAGGCCTCTTGGGGCTACACCTTC. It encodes CASSLARGQASWGYTF.

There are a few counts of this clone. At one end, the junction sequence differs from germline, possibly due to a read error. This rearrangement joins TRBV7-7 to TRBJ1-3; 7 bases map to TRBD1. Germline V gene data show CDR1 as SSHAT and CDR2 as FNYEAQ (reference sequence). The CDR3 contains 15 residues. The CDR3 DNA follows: TGTGCTAGCAGCCTTTCAGGGGGCTCTGGAAACACCATATATTTT. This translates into CASSLSGGSGNTIYF.

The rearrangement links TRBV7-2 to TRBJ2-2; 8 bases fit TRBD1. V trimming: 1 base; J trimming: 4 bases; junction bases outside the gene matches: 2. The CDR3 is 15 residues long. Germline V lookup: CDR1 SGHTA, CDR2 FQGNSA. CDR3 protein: CASSLEQGVTGELFF. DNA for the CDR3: TGTGCCAGCAGCTTAGAACAGGGGGTCACCGGGGAGCTGTTTTTT. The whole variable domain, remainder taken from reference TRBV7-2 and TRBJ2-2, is GAGVSQSPSNKVTEKGKDVELRCDPISGHTALYWYRQSLGQGLEFLIYFQGNSAPDKSGLPSDRFSAERTGGSVSTLTIQRTQQEDSAVYLCASSLEQGVTGELFFGEGSRLTVL.

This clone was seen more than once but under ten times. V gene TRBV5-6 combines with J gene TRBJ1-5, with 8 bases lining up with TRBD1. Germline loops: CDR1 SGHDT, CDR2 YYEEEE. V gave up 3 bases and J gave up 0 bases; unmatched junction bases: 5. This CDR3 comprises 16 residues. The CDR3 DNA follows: TGTGCCAGCAGCTCCTCCGGGACAGGTAGCAATCAGCCCCAGCATTTT. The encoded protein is CASSSSGTGSNQPQHF. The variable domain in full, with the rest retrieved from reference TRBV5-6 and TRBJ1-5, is DAGVTQSPTHLIKTRGQQVTLRCSPKSGHDTVSWYQQALGQGPQFIFQYYEEEERQRGNFPDRFSGHQFPNYSSELNVNALLLGDSALYLCASSSSGTGSNQPQHFGDGTRLSIL.

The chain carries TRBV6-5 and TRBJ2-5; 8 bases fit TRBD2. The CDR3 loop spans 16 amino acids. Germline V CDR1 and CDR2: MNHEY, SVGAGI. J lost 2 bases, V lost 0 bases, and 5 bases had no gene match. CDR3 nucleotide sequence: TGTGCCAGCAGTTACTCGTTTACTAGCGGACAAGAGACCCAGTACTTC. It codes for CASSYSFTSGQETQYF.

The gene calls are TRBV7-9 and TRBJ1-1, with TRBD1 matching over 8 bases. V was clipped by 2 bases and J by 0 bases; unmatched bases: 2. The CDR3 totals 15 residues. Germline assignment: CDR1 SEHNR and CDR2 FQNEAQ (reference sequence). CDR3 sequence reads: CASSLQGQVNTEAFF. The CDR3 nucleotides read TGTGCCAGCAGCTTACAGGGACAGGTGAACACTGAAGCTTTCTTT.

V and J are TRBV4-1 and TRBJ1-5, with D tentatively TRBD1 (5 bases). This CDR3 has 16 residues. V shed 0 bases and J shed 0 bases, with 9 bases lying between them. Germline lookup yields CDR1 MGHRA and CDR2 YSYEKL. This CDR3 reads CASSQEPTASNQPQHF. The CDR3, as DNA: TGCGCCAGCAGCCAAGAACCGACAGCTAGCAATCAGCCCCAGCATTTT.

CDR3: CAWSLWWLRETQYF. CDR3 nucleotide sequence: TGTGCCTGGAGCCTCTGGTGGTTGAGAGAGACCCAGTACTTC. The chain combines TRBV30 with TRBJ2-5, with D uncertain. Germline V CDR1 and CDR2: GTSNPN, SVGIG (reference sequence). The length of the CDR3 is 14 residues. Trimming took off 3 bases at V and 4 bases at J, with 15 bases between the two ends. Full variable domain (missing parts from reference TRBV30 and TRBJ2-5): SQTIHQWPATLVQPVGSPLSLECTVEGTSNPNLYWYRQAAGRGLQLLFYSVGIGQISSEVPQNLSASRPQDRQFILSSKKLLLSDSGFYLCAWSLWWLRETQYFGPGTRLLVL.